Listed here are 14 T cell receptor beta chains from one sample, sequenced in a study of blood T cells in healthy people across ages. Sample-barcoded 5' priming and a J-beta primer mix drove a second PCR of 7 to 11 cycles. TCRdb re-called the 5' RACE reads with MiXCR, one entry per CDR3 protein. The sample has fewer than 1 million distinct CDR3 sequences, around 45% seen once. The material sequenced was blood. Source of these receptors: a man aged 55-75 years in good health.

The chain has TRBV5-1 and TRBJ2-7; 7 bases agree with TRBD2. This CDR3 has 16 residues. The trim removed 0 bases at V and 6 bases at J, leaving 12 bases unmatched. Germline V lookup: CDR1 SGHRS, CDR2 YFSETQ. The CDR3 protein is CASSLEASGDWGEQYF. CDR3 DNA sequence: TGCGCCAGCAGCTTGGAGGCCAGCGGGGATTGGGGCGAGCAGTACTTC.

The J gene is TRBJ1-5, the V gene TRBV10-2; D unresolved. This CDR3 has 15 residues. The germline gives CDR1 WSHSY, CDR2 SAAADI. V lost 4 bases to trimming and J lost 0 bases, with 10 bases between them. The CDR3 DNA reads TGCGCCAGCAGTGTCCGCAGAGATAGCAATCAGCCCCAGCATTTT. Its protein product is CASSVRRDSNQPQHF.

The chain is built from TRBV6-1 and TRBJ1-2; TRBD1 is a possible D gene (5 bases). The germline gives CDR1 MNHNS, CDR2 SASEGT. Trimming took 7 bases from V and 6 from J, leaving 12 bases between them. The CDR3 length is 12 residues. CDR3 sequence (DNA): TGTGCCAGCATCTCTCCAGGGCATGGCTACACCTTC. Translated, it gives CASISPGHGYTF.

Turning to this clonotype: The junction shows a germline mismatch at one end, possibly a read error. V and J are TRBV11-3 and TRBJ2-1, with 11 bases matching TRBD2. From germline, CDR1 is SGHNT and CDR2 YENEEA. The CDR3 consists of 15 residues. DNA for the CDR3: TGTGCCGGCAGTTTTCGACTAGCGGGGCTGGGTGAGCAGTTCTTC. It encodes CAGSFRLAGLGEQFF. Combining the CDR3 with reference TRBV11-3 and TRBJ2-1 gives the whole variable domain EAGVVQSPRYKIIEKKQPVAFWCNPISGHNTLYWYLQNLGQGPELLIRYENEEAVDDSQLPKDRFSAERLKGVDSTLKIQPAELGDSAVYLCAGSFRLAGLGEQFFGPGTRLTVL.

The V call is TRBV7-3, the J call TRBJ2-7; TRBD2 might be the D (6 bases). V was cut by 6 bases and J by 6 bases, with 12 bases left in between. The CDR3 consists of 12 residues. Germline V CDR1 and CDR2: SGHTA, FQGTGA. CDR3: CASSQGGSEQYF. The DNA for the CDR3 is TGTGCCAGCAGTCAGGGAGGTTCCGAGCAGTACTTC.

This clonotype was seen repeatedly, ten times or more. The chain recombines TRBV24-1 with TRBJ2-1; TRBD2 aligns across 9 bases. The CDR3 loop spans 13 amino acids. The J segment lost 9 bases and the V segment lost 5 bases, leaving 4 bases of the junction unmatched. Per germline, CDR1 KGHDR and CDR2 SFDVKD. The chain's CDR3 is CATSASGISEQFF. For the CDR3, the DNA is TGTGCCACCAGTGCTAGCGGGATAAGTGAGCAGTTCTTC.

CDR3 in amino acids: CASRLAGAYNEQFF. In DNA form, the CDR3 reads TGTGCCAGCAGACTAGCGGGGGCCTACAATGAGCAGTTCTTC. This chain uses TRBV6-2 or TRBV6-3 with TRBJ2-1, with TRBD2 matching over 11 bases. The trim removed 6 bases at V and 2 bases at J, leaving 0 bases unmatched. Germline CDR1 MNHEY, CDR2 SVGEGT. The CDR3 is 14 residues long.

The rearrangement uses TRBV20-1 and TRBJ2-4, with a weak D call TRBD1 (6 bases). TRBJ2-7 matches the DNA end more closely, so the J call is doubtful. The CDR3 contains 16 residues. Looked up from germline, CDR1 is DFQATT and CDR2 is SNEGSKA (reference sequence). The CDR3 DNA reads as TGCAGTGCTAGAATAGACTACGGGACACTATCAGACGAGCAGTACTTC. As protein: CSARIDYGTLSDEQYF.

This clonotype was detected only a few times. The V gene is TRBV15, the J gene TRBJ2-3; the D gene could be TRBD1 or TRBD2 (6 bases each). The germline V gene encodes CDR1 LNHNV and CDR2 YYDKDF (reference sequence). The CDR3 runs 15 residues. Trimming took off 3 bases at V and 2 bases at J, with 12 bases between the two ends. The CDR3 sequence is CATSRSGAYTDTQYF. The CDR3 bases are TGTGCCACCAGCAGGTCGGGGGCTTACACAGATACGCAGTATTTT. The full variable domain, rest sourced from reference TRBV15 and TRBJ2-3, is DAMVIQNPRYQVTQFGKPVTLSCSQTLNHNVMYWYQQKSSQAPKLLFHYYDKDFNNEADTPDNFQSRRPNTSFCFLDIRSPGLGDTAMYLCATSRSGAYTDTQYFGPGTRLTVL.

The chain links TRBV12-3 or TRBV12-4 to TRBJ1-5, with 8 positions matching TRBD1. Trimming took 5 bases from V and 6 from J; bases not matched to a gene: 3. CDR3 size: 13 residues. CDR3 sequence reads: CASSVDRAQPQHF. The DNA of the CDR3 is TGTGCCAGCAGTGTGGACAGGGCTCAGCCCCAGCATTTT.

In its sample, this clonotype was seen a few times. The chain uses TRBV27 and TRBJ2-7, with D tentatively TRBD2 (6 bases). The CDR3 is 12 residues long. Germline CDR1 MNHEY, CDR2 SMNVEV (reference sequence). V was pared by 8 bases and J by 0 bases, with 8 bases between. The CDR3 region is CASHGGSYEQYF. In DNA, the CDR3 is TGTGCCAGCCACGGGGGCTCCTACGAGCAGTACTTC.

This clonotype turned up a few times. J is TRBJ1-5 and V is TRBV6-2 or TRBV6-3; D not certain. From germline, CDR1 is MNHEY and CDR2 SVGEGT. V was pared by 6 bases and J by 6 bases, with 12 bases between. There are 13 residues in the CDR3. CDR3 nucleotides: TGTGCCAGCAGGAATGGTGCTTTTCAGCCCCAGCATTTT. Its protein is CASRNGAFQPQHF.

The sample holds a few counts of this clonotype. The rearrangement links TRBV6-1 to TRBJ2-3; TRBD2 might be the D (5 bases). CDR3 length equals 13 residues. CDR1 is MNHNS and CDR2 is SASEGT in the germline V gene. V was clipped by 10 bases and J by 1 base, with 12 bases between them. Here the CDR3 DNA reads TGTGCCACACACGGAGGCGGCACAGATACGCAGTATTTT. The encoded protein is CATHGGGTDTQYF.

This chain joins TRBV2 and TRBJ1-4; D gene uncertain. The CDR3 runs to 11 residues. CDR1 SNHLY and CDR2 FYNNEI come from the germline V gene. V lost 1 base to trimming and J lost 8 bases, with 2 bases between them. The CDR3 here is CASSEEEKLFF. DNA for the CDR3: TGTGCCAGCAGTGAAGAAGAAAAACTGTTTTTT.